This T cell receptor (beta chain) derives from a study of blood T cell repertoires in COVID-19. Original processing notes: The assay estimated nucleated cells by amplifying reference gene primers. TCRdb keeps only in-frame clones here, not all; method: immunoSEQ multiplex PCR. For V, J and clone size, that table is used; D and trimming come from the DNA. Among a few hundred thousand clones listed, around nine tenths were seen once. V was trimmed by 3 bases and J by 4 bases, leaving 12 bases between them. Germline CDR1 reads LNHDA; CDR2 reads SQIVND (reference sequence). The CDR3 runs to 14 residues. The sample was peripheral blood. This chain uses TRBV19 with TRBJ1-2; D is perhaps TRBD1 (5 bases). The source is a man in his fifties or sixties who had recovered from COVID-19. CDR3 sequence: CASSIRDSGYGYTF. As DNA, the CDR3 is TGTGCCAGTAGTATCAGGGACTCCGGCTATGGCTACACCTTC.